This T cell receptor (beta chain) comes out of a study of cytomegalovirus exposure and HLA in healthy donors. Here immunoSEQ multiplex PCR was the method, and the copy in TCRdb shows in-frame clones only, minus some. Found here are around 120,000 clones, about 91% of them singletons; the top ten hold 1.5% to 2%. The CDR3 spans 15 residues. The V segment lost 4 bases and the J segment 3 bases; nucleotides outside the gene matches: 4. CDR1 LGHNA and CDR2 YNFKEQ come from the germline V gene. This TCR came from a man aged 18 to 35 in good health and CMV-seronegative. The specimen was PBMCs. The chain recombines TRBV4-2 with TRBJ2-7; 12 nucleotides line up with TRBD2. The CDR3 spells CASSLELAGGYEQYF. The CDR3 coding sequence is TGTGCCAGCAGCCTCGAACTAGCGGGAGGCTACGAGCAGTACTTC.